These 5 T cell receptor beta chains originate from one sample sequenced in a study of T cells after yellow fever vaccination. Each CDR3 protein is one row after TCRdb ran MiXCR on the 5' RACE reads. The sample includes hundreds of thousands of distinct CDR3 sequences, under 15% seen only once; the top ten take 2.5% to 4%. The sample consisted of CD4+ T cells sorted from PBMCs, taken 15 days after the yellow fever booster vaccination. The receptors stem from a man younger than 35 who received the YFV17D yellow fever vaccine.

The sample holds many counts of this clonotype. The rearrangement links TRBV4-2 to TRBJ1-2, with 7 positions matching TRBD1. The CDR3 length is 14 residues. In germline, CDR1 is LGHNA, CDR2 YNFKEQ. Trimming at V came to 6 bases and at J to 3 bases, leaving 7 bases not matched to a gene. The CDR3 here is CASSPQGQDYGYTF. The CDR3 nucleotides read TGTGCCAGCAGTCCTCAAGGACAGGACTATGGCTACACCTTC.

This clonotype was picked up a small number of times. This rearrangement joins TRBV7-9 to TRBJ2-7, with D possibly being TRBD2 (5 bases). V was trimmed by 0 bases and J by 1 base, leaving 10 bases between them. The CDR3 length is 15 residues. Germline assignment: CDR1 SEHNR and CDR2 FQNEAQ (reference sequence). The CDR3 DNA reads as TGTGCCAGCAGCTTAGCGTCGAGCGGATCCTACGAGCAGTACTTC. Protein: CASSLASSGSYEQYF.

The chain carries TRBV5-1 and TRBJ2-5; 9 bases agree with TRBD2. There are 14 residues in the CDR3. V lost 7 bases to trimming and J lost 4 bases; unmatched junction nucleotides: 8. Germline CDR1 and CDR2: SGHRS and YFSETQ. CDR3 residues: CASCGGGIGETQYF. The CDR3 DNA sequence: TGCGCCAGCTGCGGGGGGGGGATCGGAGAGACCCAGTACTTC.

This clonotype was recorded at least ten times. This chain joins TRBV7-3 and TRBJ1-1; D perhaps matches TRBD1 (5 bases). The CDR3 is 13 residues long. Germline-derived CDR1 and CDR2 are SGHTA and FQGTGA. Trimming stripped 5 bases from V and 3 bases from J, with 10 bases between. The CDR3 protein is CASSLMGDTEAFF. In nucleotides, the CDR3 is TGTGCCAGCAGCCTAATGGGGGACACTGAAGCTTTCTTT. The variable domain in full, with the rest retrieved from reference TRBV7-3 and TRBJ1-1, is GAGVSQTPSNKVTEKGKYVELRCDPISGHTALYWYRQSLGQGPEFLIYFQGTGAADDSGLPNDRFFAVRPEGSVSTLKIQRTERGDSAVYLCASSLMGDTEAFFGQGTRLTVV.

This clonotype was found many times. The rearrangement joins TRBV6-4 to TRBJ2-1; 8 nucleotides match TRBD2. V was pared by 5 bases and J by 7 bases, with 4 bases of the junction left unmatched. CDR3 length: 13 residues. CDR1 is MRHNA and CDR2 is SNTAGT in the germline V gene. CDR3 sequence (DNA): TGTGCCAGCAGTATCGGACTAGCTAATGAGCAGTTCTTC. The encoded protein is CASSIGLANEQFF.